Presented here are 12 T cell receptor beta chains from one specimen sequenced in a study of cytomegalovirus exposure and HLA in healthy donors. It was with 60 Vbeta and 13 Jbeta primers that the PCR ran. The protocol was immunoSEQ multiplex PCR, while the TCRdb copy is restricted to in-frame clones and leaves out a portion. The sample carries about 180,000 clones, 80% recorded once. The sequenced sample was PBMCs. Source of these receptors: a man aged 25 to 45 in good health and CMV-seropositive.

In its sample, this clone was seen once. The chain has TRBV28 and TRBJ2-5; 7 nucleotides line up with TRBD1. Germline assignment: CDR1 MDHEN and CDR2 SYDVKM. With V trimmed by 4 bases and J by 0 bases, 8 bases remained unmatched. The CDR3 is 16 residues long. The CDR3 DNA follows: TGTGCCAGCAGTTCCCTGAACAGGGGCGACCAAGAGACCCAGTACTTC. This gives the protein CASSSLNRGDQETQYF.

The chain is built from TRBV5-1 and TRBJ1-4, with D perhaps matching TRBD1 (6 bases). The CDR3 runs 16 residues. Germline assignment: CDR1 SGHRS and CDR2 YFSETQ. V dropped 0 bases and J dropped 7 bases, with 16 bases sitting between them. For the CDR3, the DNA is TGCGCCAGCAGCTTGGCCAGAGCAGGGGAGGGTGAAAAACTGTTTTTT. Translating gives CASSLARAGEGEKLFF.

CDR3 nucleotide sequence: TGTGCCAGGGGGGGGGAACTTATGGCCTACGAGCAGTACTTC. Residues: CARGGELMAYEQYF. V and J are TRBV6-5 and TRBJ2-7, with 7 nucleotides matching TRBD2. Germline CDR1 is MNHEY and CDR2 is SVGAGI. CDR3 length: 14 amino acids. After removal of 9 bases from V and 2 bases from J, the junction contained 10 bases not matched to a gene.

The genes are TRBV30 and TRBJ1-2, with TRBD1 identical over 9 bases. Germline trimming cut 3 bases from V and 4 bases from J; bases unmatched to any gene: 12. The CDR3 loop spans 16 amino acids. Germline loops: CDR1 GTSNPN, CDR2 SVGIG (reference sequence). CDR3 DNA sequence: TGTGCCTGGAGAACCCTCGAGGACAGGGGCCTCTATGGCTACACCTTC. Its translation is CAWRTLEDRGLYGYTF.

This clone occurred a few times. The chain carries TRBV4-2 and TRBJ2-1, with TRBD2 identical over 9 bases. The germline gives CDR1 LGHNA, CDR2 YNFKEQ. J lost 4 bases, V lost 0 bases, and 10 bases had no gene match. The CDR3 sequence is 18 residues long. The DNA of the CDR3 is TGTGCCAGCAGCCAAGAGTTCGAGCGGGGGGCACAATACAATGAGCAGTTCTTC. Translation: CASSQEFERGAQYNEQFF.

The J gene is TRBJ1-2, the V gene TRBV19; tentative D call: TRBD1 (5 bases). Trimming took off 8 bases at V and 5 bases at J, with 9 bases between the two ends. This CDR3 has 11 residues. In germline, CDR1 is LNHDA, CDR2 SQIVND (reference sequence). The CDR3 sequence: CASGDRYGYTF. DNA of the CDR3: TGTGCCAGTGGAGACAGATATGGCTACACCTTC.

CDR3 DNA sequence: TGTGCCAGCAGTACTCCCTCGTCCTTTCTCACAGATACGCAGTATTTT. The encoded protein is CASSTPSSFLTDTQYF. The chain employs TRBV28 and TRBJ2-3; no reliable D call. CDR3 length: 16 residues. V lost 5 bases and J lost 2, with 17 bases in between. CDR1 is MDHEN, CDR2 SYDVKM, per germline. The full variable domain, its missing parts supplied by reference TRBV28 and TRBJ2-3, is DVKVTQSSRYLVKRTGEKVFLECVQDMDHENMFWYRQDPGLGLRLIYFSYDVKMKEKGDIPEGYSVSREKKERFSLILESASTNQTSMYLCASSTPSSFLTDTQYFGPGTRLTVL.

This CDR3 reads CASSWDSNNEQFF. In DNA form, the CDR3 reads TGTGCCAGCAGCTGGGACAGTAACAATGAGCAGTTCTTC. The J gene is TRBJ2-1, the V gene TRBV7-2, with 7 bases identical to TRBD1. J lost 5 bases, V lost 4 bases, and 2 bases had no gene match. CDR3 length: 13 amino acids. Germline CDR1 and CDR2: SGHTA and FQGNSA.

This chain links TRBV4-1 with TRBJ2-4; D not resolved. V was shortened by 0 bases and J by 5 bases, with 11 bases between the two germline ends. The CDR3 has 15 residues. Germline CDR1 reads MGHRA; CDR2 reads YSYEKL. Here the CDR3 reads CASSQDPDWENIQYF. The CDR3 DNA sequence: TGCGCCAGCAGCCAAGACCCCGACTGGGAAAACATTCAGTACTTC.

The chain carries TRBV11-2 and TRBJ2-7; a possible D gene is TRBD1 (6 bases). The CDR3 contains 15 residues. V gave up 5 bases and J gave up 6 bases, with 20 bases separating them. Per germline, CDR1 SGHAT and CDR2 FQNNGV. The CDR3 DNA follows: TGTGCCAGCAGCCTGATACAGGGAGAGAGGCCCGAGCAGTACTTC. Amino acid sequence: CASSLIQGERPEQYF.

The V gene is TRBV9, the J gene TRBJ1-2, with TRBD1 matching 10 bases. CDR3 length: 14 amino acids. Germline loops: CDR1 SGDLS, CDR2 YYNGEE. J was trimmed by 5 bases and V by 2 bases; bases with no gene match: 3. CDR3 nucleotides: TGTGCCAGCAGCGTCGGGACAGGGGCGTATGGCTACACCTTC. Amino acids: CASSVGTGAYGYTF.

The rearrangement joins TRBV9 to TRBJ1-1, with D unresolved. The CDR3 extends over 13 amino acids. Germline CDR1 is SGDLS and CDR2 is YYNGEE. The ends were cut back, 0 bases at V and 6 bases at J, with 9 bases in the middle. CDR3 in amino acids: CASSVVTGSEAFF. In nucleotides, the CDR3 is TGTGCCAGCAGCGTAGTGACGGGTTCTGAAGCTTTCTTT. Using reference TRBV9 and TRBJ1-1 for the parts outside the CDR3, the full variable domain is DSGVTQTPKHLITATGQRVTLRCSPRSGDLSVYWYQQSLDQGLQFLIQYYNGEERAKGNILERFSAQQFPDLHSELNLSSLELGDSALYFCASSVVTGSEAFFGQGTRLTVV.